Detailed here is one T cell receptor beta chain. Its antigen is still unknown. The data were taken from a study of vaccination effects on CD4 cells after COVID-19. For the study at large: Ahead of sequencing, the ViraFEST assay grew antigen-specific CD4+ T cells using viral peptide pools.

The length of the CDR3 is 14 residues. CDR1 is SGHNT, CDR2 YYREEE, per germline (reference sequence). The V end was cut by 4 bases, the J end by 4 bases, with 14 bases between. Using immunoSEQ multiplex PCR, the repertoire was profiled, and TCRdb retains in-frame clones only, with some absent. Found here are 45,000 to 50,000 clones, 50% to 70% of them singletons; the top ten hold roughly 6%. Study results and caveats: By a late point after vaccination, infection- and vaccine-induced clones had shrunk markedly through clonal contraction. Few convalescent patients were included, and no early post-infection timepoints were sampled. Nearly all vaccine-induced clones in healthy recipients recognized only SARS-CoV-2.

Around day 10 of culture, CD4+ T cells were separated out. V gene TRBV5-4 combines with J gene TRBJ1-2, with a tentative D call TRBD1 (6 bases). The source was CD4+ T cells from PBMCs cultured without peptide, collected before COVID-19 vaccination. The origin of this receptor is a human donor who received a COVID-19 vaccine. The CDR3, as DNA: TGTGCCAGCAGCCTAGGGGGGGGCTCCTATGGCTACACCTTC. Protein: CASSLGGGSYGYTF.